This T cell receptor (beta chain) emerged from a study of T cell responses to AZD1222 COVID-19 vaccine (dated by TCRdb to the early 2020s). Regarding the study in general: A total of approximately 230 trial participants underwent TCR sequencing, of whom roughly 210 received two doses of AZD1222 and about 25 received two doses of the MenACWY control vaccine. Trial participants were enrolled into age subgroups of 18-55, 56-69 and 70-plus years, which contained about 160, 30 and 59 TCR-sequenced participants, respectively.

Read against the paper, the sample's time point label means: about 28 days (+/-7) after the second vaccine dose. AZD1222 recipients whose second dose came at about 4 weeks and those whose second dose came at about 12 weeks were combined into one group, since spike-specific TCR depth and breadth did not differ between the two schedules. Samples from vaccinated people were obtained from the UK trials COV001 and COV002, which included a single-blind randomized controlled phase 2/3 trial of AZD1222 (ChAdOx1 nCoV-19) in healthy adults. Trial participant PBMC samples were collected at day 0 and day 28 after the second dose for TCRbeta chain sequencing. CDR1 is given as MDHEN and CDR2 as SYDVKM, both from the germline V gene. V and J lose 3 bases and 5 bases, and a span of 12 bases separates them. Spanning cysteine to phenylalanine, the CDR3 consists of 14 amino acids. The DNA shown is the 42-base CDR3, in frame from base 1.

The CDR3 regions of human TCRbeta chains were subjected to immunosequencing. The original pipeline was this. TCRs in the repertoires were matched against a reference library of SARS-CoV-2-specific TCRs that had been generated with the MIRA antigen-specificity platform. Breadth meant the fraction of unique TCRs that were SARS-CoV-2-associated, whereas depth meant the fraction of total T cells that were SARS-CoV-2-associated. Using the MIRA data, each spike-specific TCR was mapped to the spike region that the TCR reacts to and placed in a CD4 or CD8 class. Log10-transformed breadth and depth values were compared by one-way ANOVA with Sidak's multiple comparisons tests. TCRdb re-hosts the immuneACCESS table, in-frame sequences only. Its copies lack some clones; in the studies checked, an unresolved V gene accounts for under half of them, and the cause for the rest is not known. Clonal size and the V and J genes are those of that table, whereas D and trimming came from the DNA. Recorded for this sample are about 140,000 clones; 92% of them occurred a single time. 3.5% to 4.5% of the sample comes from the top ten.

Remarks on this clone: What this receptor recognizes is not known. It has no much larger one-base neighbor in the sample; base qualities were not kept.

Overall results and qualifications from the work: In the small 56-69-year group, the increase in depth fell short of significance, most likely because of low power. After two AZD1222 doses, spike-specific TCR breadth and depth were significantly higher than at day 0 and than in MenACWY recipients. Conclusions about previously exposed vaccinees are limited, since just 5 or 6 AZD1222 recipients were seropositive for SARS-CoV-2 at baseline. Reportedly, almost half of the unique spike-specific TCRs recognized epitopes lying outside the regions that are mutated in the B.1.351 and B.1.1.7 variants. No day 14 peak-response samples were available, so repertoires were characterized only after the peak T cell response. The vaccine-associated CD4 TCRs covered the entire spike protein, and the dominant responses fell in regions 160-218 and 743-854. Participants were mostly white British, with more females than males. The authors suggested clonal diversity may have been underestimated.

Here the chain combines TRBV28 and TRBJ2-3; the D gene may be TRBD1 or TRBD2, since each aligns over 5 bases. The sequence was obtained from an adult who received the AZD1222 COVID-19 vaccine. The material sequenced was peripheral blood, taken 28 days after the second AZD1222 dose. CDR3 reads: CASSFPWGIDTQYF. The bases are TGTGCCAGCAGTTTTCCCTGGGGGATAGATACGCAGTATTTT.